This T cell receptor (beta chain) comes out of a study of neoadjuvant anti-PD-1 for oral cavity cancer. Study-wide background: Around day 43, patients without progression received a fourth nivolumab dose before surgery. Study-level findings and limits: Only a few patients per response group were TCR-analyzed; validation needed. Post-nivolumab, blood T cell clonality was significantly elevated in non-responders.

Worth noting for this clone: Its antigen is unknown.

The CDR3 length is 14 residues. Trimming pared 3 bases from V and 2 bases from J, leaving 8 bases between. The germline V gene encodes CDR1 SNHLY and CDR2 FYNNEI. TCRdb's copy holds only in-frame clones and misses some; the assay was immunoSEQ multiplex PCR. The sample includes about 72,000 clones, over 70% seen only once; the top ten take roughly 3.5%. Blood cells were analyzed directly, without culture or expansion. The sequencing used PBMCs, collected before nivolumab (anti-PD-1) treatment. The clonotype comes from a person between 35 and 79 years old with oral cavity squamous cell carcinoma. The genes are TRBV2 and TRBJ2-1; D not resolved. CDR3 DNA sequence: TGTGCCAGCAGTGACTTTAGGACCTACAATGAGCAGTTCTTC. Translating gives CASSDFRTYNEQFF.